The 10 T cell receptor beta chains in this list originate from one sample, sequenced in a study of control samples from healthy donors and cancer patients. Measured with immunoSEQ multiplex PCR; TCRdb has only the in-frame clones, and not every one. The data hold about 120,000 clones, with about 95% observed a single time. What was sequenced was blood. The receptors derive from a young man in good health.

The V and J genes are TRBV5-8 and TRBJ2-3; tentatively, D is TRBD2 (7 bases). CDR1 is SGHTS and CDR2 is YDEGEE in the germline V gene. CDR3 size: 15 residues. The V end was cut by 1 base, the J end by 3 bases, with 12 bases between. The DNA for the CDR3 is TGTGCCAGCAGCTTGTGGGGGGGCAGGACAGATACGCAGTATTTT. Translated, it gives CASSLWGGRTDTQYF.

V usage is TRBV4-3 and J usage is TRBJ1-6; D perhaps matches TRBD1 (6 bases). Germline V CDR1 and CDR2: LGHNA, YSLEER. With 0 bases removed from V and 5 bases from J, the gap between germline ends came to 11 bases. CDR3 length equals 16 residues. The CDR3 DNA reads TGCGCCAGCAGCCAAGAGGTGGACAGAGATAATTCACCCCTCCACTTT. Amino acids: CASSQEVDRDNSPLHF.

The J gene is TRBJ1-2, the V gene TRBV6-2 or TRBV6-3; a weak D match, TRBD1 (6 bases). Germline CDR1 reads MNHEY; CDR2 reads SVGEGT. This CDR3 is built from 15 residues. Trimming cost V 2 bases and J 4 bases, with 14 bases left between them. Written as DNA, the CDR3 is TGTGCCAGCAGTTACCCGATACAGGGCTCCTATGGCTACACCTTC. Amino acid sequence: CASSYPIQGSYGYTF.

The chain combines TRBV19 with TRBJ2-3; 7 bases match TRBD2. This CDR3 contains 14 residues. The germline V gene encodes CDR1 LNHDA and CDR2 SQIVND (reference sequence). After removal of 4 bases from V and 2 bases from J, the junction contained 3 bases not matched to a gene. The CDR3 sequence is CASSRDYSTDTQYF. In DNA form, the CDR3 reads TGTGCCAGTAGTAGGGACTACTCCACAGATACGCAGTATTTT.

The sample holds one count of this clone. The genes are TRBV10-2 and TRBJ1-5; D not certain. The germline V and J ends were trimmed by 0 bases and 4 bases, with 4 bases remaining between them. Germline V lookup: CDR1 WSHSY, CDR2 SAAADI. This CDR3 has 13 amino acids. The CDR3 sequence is CASSESGNQPQHF. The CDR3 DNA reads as TGCGCCAGCAGTGAGTCGGGGAATCAGCCCCAGCATTTT.

The CDR3 sequence is CASREGTAYGYTF. CDR3 nucleotides: TGTGCCAGTAGGGAAGGGACGGCTTATGGCTACACCTTC. The J gene is TRBJ1-2, the V gene TRBV19, with D possibly matching TRBD1 (5 bases). Germline V gene sequence: CDR1 LNHDA, CDR2 SQIVND (reference sequence). V lost 6 bases to trimming and J lost 5 bases, with 13 bases between them. CDR3 length: 13 amino acids.

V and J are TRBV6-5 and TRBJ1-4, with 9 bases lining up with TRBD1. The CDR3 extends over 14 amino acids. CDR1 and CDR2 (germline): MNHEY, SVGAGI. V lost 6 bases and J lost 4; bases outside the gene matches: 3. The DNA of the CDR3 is TGTGCCAGCAGCCAGGACAGGGGTAATGAAAAACTGTTTTTT. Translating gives CASSQDRGNEKLFF.

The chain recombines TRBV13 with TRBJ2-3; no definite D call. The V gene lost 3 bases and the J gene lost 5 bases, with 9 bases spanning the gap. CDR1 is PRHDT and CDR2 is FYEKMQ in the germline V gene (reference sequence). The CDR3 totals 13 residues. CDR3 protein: CASSFILGDTQYF. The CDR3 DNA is TGTGCCAGCAGCTTCATCCTCGGAGATACGCAGTATTTT.

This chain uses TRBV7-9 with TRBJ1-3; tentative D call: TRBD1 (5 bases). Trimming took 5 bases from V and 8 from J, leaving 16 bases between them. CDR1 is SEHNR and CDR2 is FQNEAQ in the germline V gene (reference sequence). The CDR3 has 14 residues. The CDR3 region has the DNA TGTGCCAGCAGCCGCTCGGTCGGGGCGGACACCATATATTTT. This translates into CASSRSVGADTIYF.

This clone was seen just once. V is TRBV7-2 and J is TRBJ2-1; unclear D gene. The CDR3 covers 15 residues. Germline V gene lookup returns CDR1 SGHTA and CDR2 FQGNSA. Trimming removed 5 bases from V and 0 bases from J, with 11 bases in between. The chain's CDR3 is CASSLSPSSYNEQFF. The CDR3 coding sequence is TGTGCCAGCAGCCTCAGTCCTAGCTCCTACAATGAGCAGTTCTTC.